This entry lists 14 T cell receptor beta chains sequenced from one sample in a study of blood T cells in healthy people across ages. The authors ran a second PCR of about 7 to 11 cycles using a sample-barcoded 5' primer and a J-beta primer mix. TCRdb independently ran MiXCR on the 5' RACE reads; one entry per CDR3 protein. The repertoire holds over 600,000 distinct CDR3 sequences, with less than 60% as singletons. The sample taken for sequencing was blood. All receptors come from a man older than 75 in good health.

The chain has TRBV6-6 and TRBJ2-1, with D unresolved. There are 15 residues in the CDR3. CDR1 and CDR2 from the germline V gene are MNHNY and SVGAGI (reference sequence). The V end was cut by 5 bases, the J end by 0 bases, with 11 bases between. The CDR3 loop reads CASSRYSSSYNEQFF. In DNA form, the CDR3 reads TGTGCCAGCAGTCGCTATTCGAGCTCCTACAATGAGCAGTTCTTC.

The chain uses TRBV5-6 and TRBJ2-3; 10 nucleotides match TRBD1. The CDR3 extends over 14 amino acids. CDR1 and CDR2 from the germline V gene are SGHDT and YYEEEE. Trimming cost V 6 bases and J 1 base; bases outside gene matches: 2. The CDR3 loop is CASKGTGGTDTQYF. CDR3 sequence (DNA): TGTGCCAGCAAAGGGACAGGGGGCACAGATACGCAGTATTTT.

Points on this clonotype: A much larger clone differs by one base, so this may be a read error. This chain joins TRBV28 and TRBJ2-5, with D possibly TRBD2 on 5 matching bases. The CDR3 has 15 amino acids. The V end was cut by 8 bases, the J end by 11 bases, with 27 bases between. Germline loops: CDR1 MDHEN, CDR2 SYDVKM. The CDR3 coding sequence is TGTGCCAGCCTCCCACCGGGGATTGTCAACAATGAGCAGTACTTC. This gives the protein CASLPPGIVNNEQYF.

The chain employs TRBV12-3 or TRBV12-4 and TRBJ1-6, with D possibly matching TRBD1 (5 bases). The germline V and J ends were trimmed by 1 base and 8 bases, with 6 bases remaining between them. There are 13 residues in the CDR3. The CDR3, as DNA: TGTGCCAGCAGTTTAGGACAGCATTCACCCCTCCACTTT. Translation: CASSLGQHSPLHF.

There are many counts of this clonotype. CDR3 sequence reads: CSASGQGLAGGSGANVLTF. The CDR3, as DNA: TGCAGTGCCTCGGGACAGGGACTAGCGGGAGGGTCTGGGGCCAACGTCCTGACTTTC. The genes are TRBV20-1 and TRBJ2-6; 16 bases agree with TRBD2. V trimming: 6 bases; J trimming: 1 base; junction bases outside the gene matches: 9. The germline CDR1 and CDR2 sequences are DFQATT and SNEGSKA (reference sequence). The CDR3 has 19 amino acids.

The V call is TRBV6-1, the J call TRBJ2-5; maybe TRBD2 (5 bases). Germline assignment: CDR1 MNHNS and CDR2 SASEGT. CDR3 length: 15 residues. The V end was cut by 1 base, the J end by 5 bases, with 14 bases between. CDR3 coding DNA: TGTGCCAGCAGTGAAGTATCCCGACTATCCGAGACCCAGTACTTC. Translation: CASSEVSRLSETQYF.

The chain recombines TRBV20-1 with TRBJ1-1, with D hard to call. In germline, CDR1 is DFQATT, CDR2 SNEGSKA (reference sequence). The V end was cut by 2 bases, the J end by 3 bases, with 7 bases between. The CDR3 totals 12 residues. CDR3: CSARPRDTEAFF. The CDR3 DNA reads as TGCAGTGCTAGACCGAGGGACACTGAAGCTTTCTTT.

The chain joins TRBV30 to TRBJ1-1; D is ambiguous. The CDR3 length is 11 residues. Germline V gene data show CDR1 as GTSNPN and CDR2 as SVGIG (reference sequence). V lost 4 bases and J lost 2, with 5 bases in between. CDR3 sequence reads: CAWIGNTEAFF. The CDR3 DNA sequence: TGTGCCTGGATAGGTAACACTGAAGCTTTCTTT.

This clonotype was observed a handful of times. The V call is TRBV9, the J call TRBJ2-1; D gene uncertain. Per the germline V gene, CDR1 is SGDLS and CDR2 is YYNGEE. The CDR3 length is 13 residues. The V end was cut by 6 bases, the J end by 7 bases, with 14 bases between. CDR3 DNA: TGTGCCAGCAACGACCATAGTCAGAATGAGCAGTTCTTC. Amino acids: CASNDHSQNEQFF.

The rearrangement uses TRBV20-1 and TRBJ2-3, with a weak D call TRBD2 (7 bases). CDR3 length equals 18 residues. With 6 bases removed from V and 1 base from J, the gap between germline ends came to 26 bases. Germline V gives CDR1 DFQATT, CDR2 SNEGSKA (reference sequence). The CDR3 here is CSARGGGGSATRTDTQYF. The CDR3, as DNA: TGCAGTGCCCGAGGGGGAGGGGGATCTGCGACACGCACAGATACGCAGTATTTT.

This clonotype was seen a single time. The chain carries TRBV10-3 and TRBJ2-3, with 10 bases lining up with TRBD2. This CDR3 is built from 14 residues. Per germline, CDR1 ENHRY and CDR2 SYGVKD. V dropped 10 bases and J dropped 5; count of bases not matched to a gene: 9. This CDR3 is CATAVAGGQDTQYF. CDR3 bases: TGTGCCACGGCCGTAGCGGGAGGTCAAGATACGCAGTATTTT.

In its sample, this clonotype was seen a few times. The chain couples TRBV20-1 to TRBJ1-5; D gene uncertain. The CDR3 contains 13 residues. CDR1 is DFQATT, CDR2 SNEGSKA, per germline (reference sequence). V lost 3 bases and J 5 bases, leaving 11 bases between the germline ends. The CDR3 reads CSASAIGYQPQHF. DNA for the CDR3: TGCAGTGCTAGCGCAATAGGGTATCAGCCCCAGCATTTT.

The chain employs TRBV20-1 and TRBJ2-1; weak D call: TRBD2 (6 bases). The germline V and J ends were trimmed by 0 bases and 1 base, with 10 bases remaining between them. The germline V gene has CDR1 DFQATT and CDR2 SNEGSKA (reference sequence). This CDR3 has 15 amino acids. CDR3 sequence reads: CSARDQAGSYNEQFF. Written as DNA, the CDR3 is TGCAGTGCTAGAGATCAGGCGGGGTCCTACAATGAGCAGTTCTTC.

The chain is built from TRBV20-1 and TRBJ2-5; 10 nucleotides match TRBD2. Trimming removed 3 bases from V and 11 bases from J; junction bases left unmatched: 15. CDR1 and CDR2 (germline): DFQATT, SNEGSKA (reference sequence). CDR3 size: 15 residues. CDR3 bases: TGCAGTGCTAGTGGTGCTAGCGGGAGCGGTCATGAGCAGTACTTC. Translating it yields CSASGASGSGHEQYF.